A selection of T cell receptor beta chains follows, all from one sample in a study of shared clonotypes between healthy human individuals. Some clones are missing from TCRdb's copy, which holds only in-frame ones; the method was immunoSEQ multiplex PCR. Here the sample spans around 2,000,000 clones, more than 85% being singletons. The sample taken for sequencing was naive CD8+ T cells from PBMCs. The source of these receptors is a man between 18 and 35 years old in good health. Some clones in this sample may be carry-over from other donors' samples. Each CDR3 is given with its conserved first and last residue. Each record gives: V gene, clone size, J gene, D gene, CDR3 DNA, CDR3 protein. D genes are given only for firm matches. Expanded clones are given a class, and other clones once, few, many or no size at all.

TRBV29-1	.	TRBJ2-7	.	TGCAGCGTTGAAGATTTTGTAGCGGAGCAGTACTTC	CSVEDFVAEQYF
TRBV4-1	once	TRBJ1-2	TRBD1	TGCGCCAGCAGCCTCCTAGGGTGGGGACAGGGGCATGGCTACACCTTC	CASSLLGWGQGHGYTF
TRBV9	once	TRBJ2-1	.	TGTGCCAGCAGCGTAGTGGGAGGAAGCTCCTACAATGAGCAGTTCTTC	CASSVVGGSSYNEQFF
TRBV5-6	.	TRBJ1-1	.	TGTGCCAGCAGCAACCTGCGGGGGGTGAACACTGAAGCTTTCTTT	CASSNLRGVNTEAFF
TRBV4-1	.	TRBJ2-1	.	TGCGCCAGCAGCCACGGTGGTAGCGGAAACTACAATGAGCAGTTCTTC	CASSHGGSGNYNEQFF
TRBV7-9	.	TRBJ2-3	TRBD2	TGTGCCAGCAGCTTGCGGGGGGCAGCTTTAGTAGATACGCAGTATTTT	CASSLRGAALVDTQYF
TRBV28	.	TRBJ2-7	TRBD1	TGTGCCAGCAGTTTTGGGTCGGACAGGCCAGCCTACGAGCAGTACTTC	CASSFGSDRPAYEQYF
TRBV6-5	.	TRBJ2-2	.	TGTGCCTCGACAGGTGGTTCTTTTATGACCGGGGAGCTGTTTTTT	CASTGGSFMTGELFF
TRBV28	.	TRBJ2-7	TRBD1	TGTGCCAGCAGTTTCCCCGGACAGGGTTACGAGCAGTACTTC	CASSFPGQGYEQYF
TRBV11-2	.	TRBJ2-2	.	TGTGCCAGTGGGAGAAAACTGAACACCGGGGAGCTGTTTTTT	CASGRKLNTGELFF
TRBV7-9	.	TRBJ2-5	TRBD2	TGTGCCAGCAGCTTGGAGATGGCGGGGGGGAAAGAGACCCAGTACTTC	CASSLEMAGGKETQYF
TRBV6-5	.	TRBJ1-2	.	TGTGCCAGCAGTCCAACAGGGAACTATGGCTACACCTTC	CASSPTGNYGYTF
TRBV11-2	.	TRBJ2-3	.	TGTGCCAGCAGCTTAGGGGGACCGTCTAGCACAGATACGCAGTATTTT	CASSLGGPSSTDTQYF
TRBV7-2	.	TRBJ2-7	.	TGTGCCAGCAGCTTAGATGGAGCGTTCTCCTACGAGCAGTACTTC	CASSLDGAFSYEQYF
TRBV29-1	.	TRBJ2-2	.	TGCAGCGTCGAAGGGGGCCGGGGGCTTGGCGGGGAGCTGTTTTTT	CSVEGGRGLGGELFF
TRBV7-9	.	TRBJ2-2	TRBD1	TGTGCCAGCAGCTTAGTAGCGACAGGGGAGGACACCGGGGAGCTGTTTTTT	CASSLVATGEDTGELFF
TRBV27	.	TRBJ2-7	TRBD2	TGTGCCACCTCGGGACTAGCGGGATCTTCCTCCTACGAGCAGTACTTC	CATSGLAGSSSYEQYF
TRBV7-2	once	TRBJ1-1	.	TGTGCCAGCAGCTTAAGGCTTTTGAACACTGAAGCTTTCTTT	CASSLRLLNTEAFF
TRBV5-1	.	TRBJ2-1	.	TGCGCCAGCAGCTTGGACGCATACAATGAGCAGTTCTTC	CASSLDAYNEQFF
TRBV14	.	TRBJ2-7	TRBD2	TGTGCCAGCAGCCTCGGACTAGCGGGAGGAGCCTACGAGCAGTACTTC	CASSLGLAGGAYEQYF
TRBV2	.	TRBJ2-3	.	TGTGCCAGCAGTGAAAGGGGCCCTAGCACAGATACGCAGTATTTT	CASSERGPSTDTQYF
TRBV6-6	.	TRBJ2-7	TRBD2	TGTGCCAGCAGTTACCAACCTAGCGGGAGCTACGAGCAGTACTTC	CASSYQPSGSYEQYF
TRBV6-7	.	TRBJ2-7	TRBD1	TGTGCCAGCAGTTCCGGGACAGGGATCCACGAGCAGTACTTC	CASSSGTGIHEQYF
TRBV9	few	TRBJ2-2	.	TGTGCCAGCAGCCCCCCTGTTAGGGGCGCGCTGTTTTTT	CASSPPVRGALFF
TRBV11-2	once	TRBJ1-4	.	TGTGCCAGCAGCGCTCCGGGGCCTTCTAATGAAAAACTGTTTTTT	CASSAPGPSNEKLFF
TRBV7-7	.	TRBJ2-2	TRBD1	TGTGCCAGCAGCTCGGGACAGTGGCCCGGGGAGCTGTTTTTT	CASSSGQWPGELFF
TRBV28	once	TRBJ2-5	.	TGTGCCAGCAGCTCTGTGGCCAGCTACCAAGAGACCCAGTACTTC	CASSSVASYQETQYF
TRBV28	.	TRBJ2-4	.	TGTGCCAGCACCCTAGGGCGATCTGGCATTCAGTACTTC	CASTLGRSGIQYF
TRBV30	.	TRBJ1-1	.	TGTGCCTGGAGTGTACCAGCTTCAGAAGCTTTCTTT	CAWSVPASEAFF
TRBV29-1	.	TRBJ2-3	.	TGCAGCGTTGTGCGTGGAGGAACAGATACGCAGTATTTT	CSVVRGGTDTQYF
TRBV28	few	TRBJ1-1	.	TGTGCCAGCAGTTTTATGGGCAGAGAAGCTTTCTTT	CASSFMGREAFF
TRBV7-9	.	TRBJ2-7	.	TGTGCCAGCACCTCCCCAGGGGCGGGACGGCCCTACGAGCAGTACTTC	CASTSPGAGRPYEQYF
TRBV4-3	.	TRBJ2-3	.	TGCGCCAGCAGCCAAGAGTGGCGAACCGGCACAGATACGCAGTATTTT	CASSQEWRTGTDTQYF
TRBV27	.	TRBJ2-3	.	TGTGCCAGCAGTTTAGCCGCCAGGCGGGCGACAGATACGCAGTATTTT	CASSLAARRATDTQYF
TRBV14	.	TRBJ2-1	TRBD1	TGTGCCAGCAGCCTGGGACAGTCCTACAATGAGCAGTTCTTC	CASSLGQSYNEQFF
TRBV7-7	.	TRBJ2-3	.	TGTGCCAGCAGCTTAGGGGACACAAGCACAGATACGCAGTATTTT	CASSLGDTSTDTQYF
TRBV28	.	TRBJ1-5	.	TGTGCCAGCAGTTTGAGGGCAGAGAATCAGCCCCAGCATTTT	CASSLRAENQPQHF
TRBV11-2	.	TRBJ1-1	.	TGTGCCAGCAGCTTATTCAGTCGAATCTTCAACACTGAAGCTTTCTTT	CASSLFSRIFNTEAFF
TRBV29-1	.	TRBJ2-3	TRBD2	TGCAGCGTTGAAACGGGAGGGCCCCCTCTCACAGATACGCAGTATTTT	CSVETGGPPLTDTQYF